This TCR beta chain appears in the sequencing data of a study of CD8 T cells in Susac syndrome. In germline, CDR1 is SGHVS, CDR2 FQNEAQ. V shed 5 bases and J 2 bases; nucleotides not matched to a gene: 4. The CDR3 is 15 residues long. After extraction with the RNeasy kit, 0.5 to 1 ug of the RNA was reverse transcribed using random hexamers. TCRdb reprocessed the immunoSEQ multiplex PCR reads via MiXCR and lists one record per CDR3 protein. The sample records some 170,000 distinct CDR3 sequences, about 93% being singletons. This sequence originates from a human donor with Susac syndrome. The V and J genes are TRBV7-8 and TRBJ2-2; TRBD2 matches at 8 bases. The specimen sequenced was CD4+ T cells from PBMCs. CDR3 sequence (DNA): TGTGCCAGCAGCCGGGAGGGACAAAACACCGGGGAGCTGTTTTTT. Its translation is CASSREGQNTGELFF. Based on the CDR3 plus reference TRBV7-8 and TRBJ2-2, the full variable domain is GAGVSQSPRYKVAKRGQDVALRCDPISGHVSLFWYQQALGQGPEFLTYFQNEAQLDKSGLPSDRFFAERPEGSVSTLKIQRTQQEDSAVYLCASSREGQNTGELFFGEGSRLTVL.